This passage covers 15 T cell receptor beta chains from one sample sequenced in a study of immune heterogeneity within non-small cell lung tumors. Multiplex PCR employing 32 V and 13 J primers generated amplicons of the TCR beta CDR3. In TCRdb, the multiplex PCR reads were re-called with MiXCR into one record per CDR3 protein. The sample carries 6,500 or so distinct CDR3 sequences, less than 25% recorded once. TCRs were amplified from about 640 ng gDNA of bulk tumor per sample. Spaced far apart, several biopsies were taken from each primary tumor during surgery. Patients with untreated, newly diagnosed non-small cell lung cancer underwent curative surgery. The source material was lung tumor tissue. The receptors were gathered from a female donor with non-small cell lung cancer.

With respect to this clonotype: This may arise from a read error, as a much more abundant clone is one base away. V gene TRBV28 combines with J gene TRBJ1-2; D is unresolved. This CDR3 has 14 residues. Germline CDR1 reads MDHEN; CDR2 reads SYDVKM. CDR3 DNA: TGTGCCAGCAGTAGGCGGTCTACTAACTATGGCCACACCTTC. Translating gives CASSRRSTNYGHTF.

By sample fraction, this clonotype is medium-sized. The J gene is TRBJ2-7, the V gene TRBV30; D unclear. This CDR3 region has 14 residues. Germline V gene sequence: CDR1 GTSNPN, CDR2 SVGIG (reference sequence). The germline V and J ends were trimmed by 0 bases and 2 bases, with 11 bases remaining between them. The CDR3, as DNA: TGTGCCTGGAGTGTACTGAGAGGACCCTACGAGCAGTACTTC. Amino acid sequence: CAWSVLRGPYEQYF.

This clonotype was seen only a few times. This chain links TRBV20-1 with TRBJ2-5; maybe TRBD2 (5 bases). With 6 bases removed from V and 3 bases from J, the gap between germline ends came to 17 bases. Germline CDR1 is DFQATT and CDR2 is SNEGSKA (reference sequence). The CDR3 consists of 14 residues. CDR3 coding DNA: TGCAGTGCATTGTCCGGGCGGGTAGAAGAGACCCAGTACTTC. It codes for CSALSGRVEETQYF.

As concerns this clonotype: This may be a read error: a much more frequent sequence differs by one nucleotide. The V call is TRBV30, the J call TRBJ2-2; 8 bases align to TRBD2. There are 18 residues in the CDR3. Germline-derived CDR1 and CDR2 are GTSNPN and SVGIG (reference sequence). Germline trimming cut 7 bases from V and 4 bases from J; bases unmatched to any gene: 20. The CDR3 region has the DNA TGTGCCTCCGTCGGGAGGGCCTCTACGCTCACCACCACCGGGGAGCTGTTTTTT. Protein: CASVGRASTLTTTGELFF.

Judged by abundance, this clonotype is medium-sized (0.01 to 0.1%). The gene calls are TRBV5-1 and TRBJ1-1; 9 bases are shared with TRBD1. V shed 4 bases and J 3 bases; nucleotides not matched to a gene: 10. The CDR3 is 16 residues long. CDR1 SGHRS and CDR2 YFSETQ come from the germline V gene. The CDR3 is CASSRIQGARDTEAFF. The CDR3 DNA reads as TGCGCCAGCAGCAGAATACAGGGGGCGAGGGACACTGAAGCTTTCTTT.

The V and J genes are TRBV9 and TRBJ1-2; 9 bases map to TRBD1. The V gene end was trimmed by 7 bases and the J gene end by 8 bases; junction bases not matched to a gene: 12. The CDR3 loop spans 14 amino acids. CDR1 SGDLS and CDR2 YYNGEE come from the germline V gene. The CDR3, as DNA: TGTGCCAGCTCCCCAGCCGGGACAGGGCGAGGCTACACCTTC. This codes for CASSPAGTGRGYTF.

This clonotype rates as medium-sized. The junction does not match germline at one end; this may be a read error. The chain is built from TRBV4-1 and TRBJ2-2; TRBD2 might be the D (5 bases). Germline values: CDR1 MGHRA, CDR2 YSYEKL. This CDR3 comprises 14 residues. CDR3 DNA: TGCGCCAGCAACCAAGATGGGGAGACCGGGGAGCTGTTTTTT. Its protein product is CASNQDGETGELFF.

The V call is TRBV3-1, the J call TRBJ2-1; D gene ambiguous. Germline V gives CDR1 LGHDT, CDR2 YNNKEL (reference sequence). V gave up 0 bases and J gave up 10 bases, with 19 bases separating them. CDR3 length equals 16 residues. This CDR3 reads CASSQDEGPGGKEQFF. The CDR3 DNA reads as TGTGCCAGCAGCCAAGATGAAGGTCCAGGCGGAAAGGAGCAGTTCTTC.

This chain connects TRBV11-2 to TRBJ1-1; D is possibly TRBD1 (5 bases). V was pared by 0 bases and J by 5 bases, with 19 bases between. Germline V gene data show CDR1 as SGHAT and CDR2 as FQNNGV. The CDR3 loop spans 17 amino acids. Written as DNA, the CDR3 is TGTGCCAGCAGCTTAGATAGGACACTCGGGATGGGAACTGAAGCTTTCTTT. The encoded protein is CASSLDRTLGMGTEAFF.

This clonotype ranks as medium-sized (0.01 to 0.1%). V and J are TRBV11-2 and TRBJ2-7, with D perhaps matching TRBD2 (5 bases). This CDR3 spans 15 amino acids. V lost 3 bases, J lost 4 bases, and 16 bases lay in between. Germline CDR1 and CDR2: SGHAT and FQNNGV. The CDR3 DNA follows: TGTGCCAGCAGCTTCCATCTGGAGGCAGGATACGAGCAGTACTTC. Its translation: CASSFHLEAGYEQYF.

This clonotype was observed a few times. CDR3 loop: CASSQEMAGGPNTQYF. In nucleotides, the CDR3 is TGTGCCAGCAGCCAAGAAATGGCGGGAGGGCCGAATACGCAGTATTTT. The chain carries TRBV3-1 and TRBJ2-3; TRBD2 aligns across 9 bases. The germline gives CDR1 LGHDT, CDR2 YNNKEL (reference sequence). There are 16 residues in the CDR3. Trimming at V came to 0 bases and at J to 7 bases, leaving 8 bases not matched to a gene.

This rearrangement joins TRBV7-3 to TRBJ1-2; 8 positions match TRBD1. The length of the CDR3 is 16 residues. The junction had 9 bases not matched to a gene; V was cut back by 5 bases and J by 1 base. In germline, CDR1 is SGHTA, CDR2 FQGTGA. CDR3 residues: CASSRGAGQGNYGYTF. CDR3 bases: TGTGCCAGCAGCCGGGGGGCCGGACAGGGTAACTATGGCTACACCTTC.

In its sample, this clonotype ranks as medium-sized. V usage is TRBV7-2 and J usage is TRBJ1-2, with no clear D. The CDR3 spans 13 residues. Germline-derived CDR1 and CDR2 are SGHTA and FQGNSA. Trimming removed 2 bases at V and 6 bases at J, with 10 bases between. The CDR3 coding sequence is TGTGCCAGCAGCTTATCCCCCTCACATGGCTACACCTTC. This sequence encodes CASSLSPSHGYTF.

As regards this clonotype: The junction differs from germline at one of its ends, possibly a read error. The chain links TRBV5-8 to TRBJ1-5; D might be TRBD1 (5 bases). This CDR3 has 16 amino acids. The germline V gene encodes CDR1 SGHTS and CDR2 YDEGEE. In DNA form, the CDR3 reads TGTGCCAGCAGCGACGGGACTACAAGCACCAATGAGCCCCAGCATTTT. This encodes CASSDGTTSTNEPQHF.

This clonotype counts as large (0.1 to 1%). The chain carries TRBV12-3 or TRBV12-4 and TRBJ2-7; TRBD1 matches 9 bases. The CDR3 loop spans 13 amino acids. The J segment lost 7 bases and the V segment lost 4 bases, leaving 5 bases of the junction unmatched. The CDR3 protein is CASSWDRVFEQYF. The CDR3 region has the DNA TGTGCCAGCAGTTGGGACAGGGTCTTTGAGCAGTACTTC.